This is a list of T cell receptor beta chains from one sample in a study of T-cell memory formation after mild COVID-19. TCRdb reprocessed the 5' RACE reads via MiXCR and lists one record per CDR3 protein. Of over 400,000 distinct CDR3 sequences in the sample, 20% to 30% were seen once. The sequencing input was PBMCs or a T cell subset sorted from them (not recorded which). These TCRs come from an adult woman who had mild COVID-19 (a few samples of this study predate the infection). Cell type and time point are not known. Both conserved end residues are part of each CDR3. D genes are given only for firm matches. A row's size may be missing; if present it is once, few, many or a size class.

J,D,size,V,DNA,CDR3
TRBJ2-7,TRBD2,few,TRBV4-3,TGCGCCAGCAGCCAAGGTGTAGCGGGGGGGCCCTACGAGCAGTACTTC,CASSQGVAGGPYEQYF
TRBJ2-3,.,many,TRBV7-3,TGTGCCAGCAGCCCGATAGGGACCTTCACAGATACGCAGTATTTT,CASSPIGTFTDTQYF
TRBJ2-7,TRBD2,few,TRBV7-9,TGTGCCAGCGGGGCCGGGACTAGCGTTTACGAGCAGTACTTC,CASGAGTSVYEQYF
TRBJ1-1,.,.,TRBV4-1,TGCGCCAGCAGCCAAGATCCTTGGAACACTGAAGCTTTCTTT,CASSQDPWNTEAFF
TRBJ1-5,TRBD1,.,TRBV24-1,TGTGCCACCAGTGATTCGACAGGGGGAAGCAATCAGCCCCAGCATTTT,CATSDSTGGSNQPQHF
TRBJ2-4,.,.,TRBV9,TGTGCCAGCGCCGCCGAGGGGGGGGCGGACATTCAGTACTTC,CASAAEGGADIQYF
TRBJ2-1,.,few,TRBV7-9,TGTGCCAGCAGCTTAACTGGGGTCTATGAGCAGTTCTTC,CASSLTGVYEQFF
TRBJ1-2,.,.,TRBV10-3,TGTGCCATCAGTGGCGCCGAACAGGGTCGTGGCTACACCTTC,CAISGAEQGRGYTF
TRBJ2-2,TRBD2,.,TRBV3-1,TGTGCCAGCAGCCAAGCTCCGAGGACTAGCGGGAGTAGGACCGGGGAGCTGTTTTTT,CASSQAPRTSGSRTGELFF
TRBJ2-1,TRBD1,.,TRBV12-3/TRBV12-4,TGTGCCAGCAGTTTAGGGACAGGTGACTACAATGAGCAGTTCTTC,CASSLGTGDYNEQFF
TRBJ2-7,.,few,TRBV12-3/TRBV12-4,TGTGCCAGCACCTCGGAGGGTAGCTCCTACGAGCAGTACTTC,CASTSEGSSYEQYF
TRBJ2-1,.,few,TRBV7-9,TGTGCCAGCAGCCCCCGGAGGGCCGGCAATGAGCAGTTCTTC,CASSPRRAGNEQFF
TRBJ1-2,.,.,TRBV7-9,TGTGCCAGCAGCACCGGGACATCTCTTGGCTACACCTTC,CASSTGTSLGYTF
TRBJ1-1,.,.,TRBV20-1,TGCAGTGTCGAGGGTGGTCGAGGCGGCGTCACTGAAGCTTTCTTT,CSVEGGRGGVTEAFF
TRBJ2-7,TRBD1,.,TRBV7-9,TGTGCCAGCAGCTCTCCGGGACAGGGTATCCACGAGCAGTACTTC,CASSSPGQGIHEQYF
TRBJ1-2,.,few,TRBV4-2,TGTGCCAGCAGCCAAGATATGGGACAAGATAACTATGGCTACACCTTC,CASSQDMGQDNYGYTF
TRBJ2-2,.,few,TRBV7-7,TGTGCCAGCAGTTCAGAAGGGACCGGGGAGCTGTTTTTT,CASSSEGTGELFF